This is a list of T cell receptor beta chains from one sample in a study of identical twins. TCRdb processed the 5' RACE reads anew with MiXCR; each CDR3 protein has one entry. The sample shows 1.5 million to 2 million distinct CDR3 sequences, roughly 35% of them seen only once. The material sequenced was cord blood. These receptors originate from a newborn girl in good health. Both conserved end residues are part of each CDR3.

v_call	cdr3_aa
TRBV12-3/TRBV12-4	CASSLGQGSEQYF
TRBV6-1	CASSKLGGAGELFF
TRBV6-5	CASSYSQGAYNYGYTF
TRBV10-3	CAISPGLAAKPYEQYF
TRBV6-6	CASSYRVSEQYF
TRBV20-1	CSARFRELRENIQYF
TRBV2	CASRPRDIYYEQYF
TRBV25-1	CASSEYHPGQGSTSQPQHF
TRBV20-1	CSATLTSGPYNEQFF
TRBV5-1	CASRQVTGAGFYGYTF
TRBV29-1	CSPGQGVHEQYF
TRBV20-1	CSAPGTPRSYEQYF
TRBV28	CASSVASGKIYNEQFF
TRBV6-5	CASSDTRQGHWEQYF
TRBV11-2	CASSPKWNEQFF
TRBV20-1	CSAKDRVGSPLHF
TRBV12-3/TRBV12-4	CASSLGGTYQPQHF
TRBV4-1	CASSQLGLAGFSNEQYF
TRBV20-1	CSVFREGEQFF
TRBV12-3/TRBV12-4	CASSFPRTYTDTQYF
TRBV11-2	CASSLDQTSEQFF
TRBV24-1	CATSDPDNEQYF
TRBV12-3/TRBV12-4	CASSLARLSLGNQPQHF
TRBV10-3	CAISRDINYGYTF
TRBV5-1	CASSLAGQNTGELFF
TRBV6-5	CASRPSGQSNQPQHF
TRBV6-6	CASSHRQTHQPQHF
TRBV11-1	CASSLGGSGEQFF
TRBV27	CASSLSSGTDGYTF
TRBV14	CASSQARWYGYTF
TRBV7-9	CASSRGTGEPTNEKLFF
TRBV12-3/TRBV12-4	CASSFTAGGPYEQYF
TRBV4-1	CASSQGTTNEQYF
TRBV27	CASTSGRQETQYF
TRBV19	CATVNNQPQHF
TRBV11-2	CASSSIKYSYEQYF
TRBV29-1	CSVVWLAGSTSYEQYF
TRBV28	CASSLLGLAGANYGYTF
TRBV10-3	CATQDRGSSYEQYF
TRBV6-1	CASTFSEPKRKYQETQYF
TRBV5-1	CASSLEFSTAGDEQYF
TRBV20-1	CTYISSYNEQFF
TRBV3-1	CASSQVQGGPQHF
TRBV27	CASSSKQGGNSPLHF
TRBV10-3	CANRDWKHNGQFF
TRBV7-2	CASSSTQGRAYEQYF
TRBV10-3	CAINRGRDYGYTF
TRBV27	CASRPRQFSNSPLHF
TRBV24-1	CATSEAGTVNQPQHF